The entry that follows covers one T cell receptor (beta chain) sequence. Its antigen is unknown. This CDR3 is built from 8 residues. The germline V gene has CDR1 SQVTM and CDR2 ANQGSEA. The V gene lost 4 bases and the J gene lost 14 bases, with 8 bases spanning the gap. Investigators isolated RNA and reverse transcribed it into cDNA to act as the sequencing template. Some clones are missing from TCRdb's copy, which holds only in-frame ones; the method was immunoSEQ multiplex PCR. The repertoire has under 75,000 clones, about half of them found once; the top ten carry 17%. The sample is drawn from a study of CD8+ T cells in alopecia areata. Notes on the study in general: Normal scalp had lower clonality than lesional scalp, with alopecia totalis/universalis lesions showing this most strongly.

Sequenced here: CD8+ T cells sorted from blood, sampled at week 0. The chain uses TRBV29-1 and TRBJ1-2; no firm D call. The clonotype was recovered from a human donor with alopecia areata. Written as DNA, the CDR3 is TGCAGCGTTGCCCCCCTTACCTTC. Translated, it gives CSVAPLTF. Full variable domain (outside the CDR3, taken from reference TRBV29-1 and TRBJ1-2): SAVISQKPSRDICQRGTSLTIQCQVDSQVTMMFWYRQQPGQSLTLIATANQGSEATYESGFVIDKFPISRPNLTFSTLTVSNMSPEDSSIYLCSVAPLTFGSGTRLTVV.